A selection of T cell receptor beta chains follows, all from one sample in a study of T cell responses to AZD1222 COVID-19 vaccine. Clones were sequenced by immunoSEQ multiplex PCR, and TCRdb holds only the in-frame ones, with some missing. This table has about 110,000 clones, about 92% appearing once. Sequenced here: peripheral blood, sampled 28 days after the second AZD1222 dose. The receptors derive from an adult who received the AZD1222 COVID-19 vaccine. The CDR3 runs from the conserved cysteine through the conserved F or W. D genes are given only for firm matches. Some rows mark clone size as missing; the rest say once, few, many or name a class of expanded clone.

>TRBV7-2|NA|NA|TRBJ1-1
TGTGCCAGCAGCCCTCAGGGCGACACTGAAGCTTTCTTT
CASSPQGDTEAFF
>TRBV5-1|few|TRBD1|TRBJ1-6
TGCGCCAGCAGCTTGGACAGGGGTAGTTATTCACCCCTCCACTTT
CASSLDRGSYSPLHF
>TRBV29-1|NA|TRBD1|TRBJ1-1
TGCAGCGTTGCCGGGACAGTTAACACTGAAGCTTTCTTT
CSVAGTVNTEAFF
>TRBV9|NA|NA|TRBJ2-7
TGTGCCAGCAGCGTAACAGGGAGCCTATACGAGCAGTACTTC
CASSVTGSLYEQYF
>TRBV2|NA|TRBD2|TRBJ2-1
TGTGCCAGCAGTGAAGGTCTAGCGGGGGGCCGCTCCTACAATGAGCAGTTCTTC
CASSEGLAGGRSYNEQFF
>TRBV13|NA|TRBD1|TRBJ1-4
TGTGCCAGCAGCTCCCGGGACAGGGGGTCGGCTAATGAAAAACTGTTTTTT
CASSSRDRGSANEKLFF
>TRBV10-3|NA|TRBD2|TRBJ2-1
TGTGCCACCGGTCGGACTAGCGGGGGTGGGGAGCAGTTCTTC
CATGRTSGGGEQFF
>TRBV7-2|NA|TRBD2|TRBJ2-5
TGTGCCAGCAGCTCAAGCCCCGGGGGACTAGCGAGTGGGGACCAGTACTTC
CASSSSPGGLASGDQYF
>TRBV2|NA|TRBD2|TRBJ2-7
TGTGCCAGCATACTAGCGGGGGATCCCTACGAGCAGTACTTC
CASILAGDPYEQYF
>TRBV28|NA|NA|TRBJ1-5
TGTGCCAGCAGTTCTCAAGGGGGGGCCAATCAGCCCCAGCATTTT
CASSSQGGANQPQHF
>TRBV6-2/TRBV6-3|NA|NA|TRBJ2-7
TGTGCCAGCAGTTACAATGACGCGGGGAGGTACGAGCAGTACTTC
CASSYNDAGRYEQYF
>TRBV18|NA|TRBD1|TRBJ2-2
TGTGCCAGCTCACGGGGACAGACGAACACCGGGGAGCTGTTTTTT
CASSRGQTNTGELFF
>TRBV19|NA|TRBD1|TRBJ1-5
TGTGCCAGTAGCCCAAGCCGGGGCAGGGGGGGGCAGCCCCAGCATTTT
CASSPSRGRGGQPQHF
>TRBV11-2|NA|TRBD1|TRBJ2-7
TGTGCCAGCAGCCCCTACGGACAGGCCAAGTACTTC
CASSPYGQAKYF
>TRBV4-3|NA|TRBD1|TRBJ2-2
TGCGCCAGCAGCCAAGGCACAGGGGTAACCGGGGAGCTGTTTTTT
CASSQGTGVTGELFF
>TRBV7-8|NA|NA|TRBJ1-1
TGTGCCAGCACCCGGTCAGCGGGGCCCACTGAAGCTTTCTTT
CASTRSAGPTEAFF
>TRBV20-1|NA|NA|TRBJ1-2
TGCAGTGCTACCAGGGGTGACGGCTACACCTTC
CSATRGDGYTF
>TRBV5-1|NA|NA|TRBJ2-7
TGCGCCAGCAGCCCGGATGGGACCTCCTACGAGCAGTACTTC
CASSPDGTSYEQYF
>TRBV6-2/TRBV6-3|NA|NA|TRBJ1-1
TGTGCCAGCAGTCCAGTGGGACCTGAAGCTTTCTTT
CASSPVGPEAFF
>TRBV28|NA|TRBD1|TRBJ2-7
TGTGCCAGCAGTTTATTTACAGGGGGGTCGCGGGACGAGCAGTACTTC
CASSLFTGGSRDEQYF
>TRBV3-1/TRBV3-2|NA|NA|TRBJ1-2
TGTGCCAGCAGCCCCAACCCAGGGGCTCGCGGCTACACCTTC
CASSPNPGARGYTF
>TRBV19|many|NA|TRBJ1-2
TGTGCCAGTAGTCGGCAGGGCAAAGACACCTTC
CASSRQGKDTF
>TRBV19|NA|NA|TRBJ2-1
TGTGCCAGTAGTATAGGGTGGGGGGGCCGGAGCAATGAGCAGTTCTTC
CASSIGWGGRSNEQFF
>TRBV7-9|NA|NA|TRBJ2-4
TGTGCCAGCAGCGAATGGGCGGGGGCCAAAAACATTCAGTACTTC
CASSEWAGAKNIQYF
>TRBV5-1|NA|NA|TRBJ2-5
TGCGCCAGCAGCTCCCAGGGCCAGAGGGGCGAGACCCAGTACTTC
CASSSQGQRGETQYF
>TRBV6-5|NA|TRBD1|TRBJ1-5
TGTGCCAGCAAGAAAGACAGGGGGAGTAATCAGCCCCAGCATTTT
CASKKDRGSNQPQHF
>TRBV6-2/TRBV6-3|once|TRBD1|TRBJ2-7
TGTGCCAGCAGTGGGACAGTCTACGAGCAGTACTTC
CASSGTVYEQYF
>TRBV9|NA|NA|TRBJ1-6
TGTGCCAGCAGCGTAGGGTATAGTGCCTATAATTCACCCCTCCACTTT
CASSVGYSAYNSPLHF
>TRBV14|NA|TRBD1|TRBJ2-1
TGTGCCAGCAGTGTGACAGGGGGTACAAAGCAGTTCTTC
CASSVTGGTKQFF
>TRBV27|NA|TRBD1|TRBJ1-1
TGTGCCAGCAGTTTATGGCAGGGGGCTGAAGCTTTCTTT
CASSLWQGAEAFF
>TRBV6-4|NA|TRBD1|TRBJ2-4
TGTGCCAGCAGTGCCGGGACAGGGGGGAGCATTCAGTACTTC
CASSAGTGGSIQYF
>TRBV15|NA|NA|TRBJ1-6
TGTGCCACCAGCAGAGATTTCGGGATTTCCTATAATTCACCCCTCCACTTT
CATSRDFGISYNSPLHF
>TRBV6-4|NA|TRBD1|TRBJ1-1
TGTGCCAGCAGAGCGACAGGGTCCGGTGAAGCTTTCTTT
CASRATGSGEAFF
>TRBV3-1/TRBV3-2|NA|TRBD2|TRBJ2-1
TGTGCCAGCAGCCAACAAGCGGGGGTGTTTAGTGAGCAGTTCTTC
CASSQQAGVFSEQFF
>TRBV20-1|NA|NA|TRBJ1-5
TGCAGTGCTAGCAATCAGCCCCAGCATTTT
CSASNQPQHF
>TRBV9|NA|NA|TRBJ2-7
TGTGCCAGCAGCCCCAATGGCTACGAGCAGTACTTC
CASSPNGYEQYF
>TRBV7-9|NA|TRBD1|TRBJ1-6
TGTGCCAGCAGCTCTTATGGGACAGGGAATTCACCCCTCCACTTT
CASSSYGTGNSPLHF
>TRBV11-2|NA|TRBD2|TRBJ2-5
TGTGCCAGCAGCTTAGCGGGGGGGCCGGCAGAGACCCAGTACTTC
CASSLAGGPAETQYF
>TRBV5-6|NA|NA|TRBJ1-2
TGTGCCAGCAGCTTAAGGCAGGGAGGCTATGGCTACACCTTC
CASSLRQGGYGYTF
>TRBV6-5|NA|NA|TRBJ1-5
TGTGCCAGCAGAAACAGGGACAATGGACAGCCCCAGCATTTT
CASRNRDNGQPQHF
>TRBV6-4|NA|TRBD1|TRBJ1-2
TGTGCCAGCAGTGACAGTCGGGACAGCGATGGCTACACCTTC
CASSDSRDSDGYTF
>TRBV7-9|NA|NA|TRBJ1-6
TGTGCCAGCAGCCTGGAGAATTCACCCCTCCACTTT
CASSLENSPLHF
>TRBV10-2|NA|NA|TRBJ2-5
TGCGCCAGCAGAAAGGGCAGGAATTCCCAAGAGACCCAGTACTTC
CASRKGRNSQETQYF
>TRBV2|NA|NA|TRBJ2-7
TGTGCCAGCAGTGAGGGACACCTGAGGGACGAGCAGTACTTC
CASSEGHLRDEQYF
>TRBV21-1|once|NA|TRBJ1-4
TGTGCCAGCAGCAGGGGAACTAATGAAAAACTGTTTTTT
CASSRGTNEKLFF
>TRBV3-1/TRBV3-2|NA|TRBD1|TRBJ2-6
TGTGCCAGCAGCCTGTTAAGGACAGGCTCTGGGGCCAACGTCCTGACTTTC
CASSLLRTGSGANVLTF
>TRBV9|NA|TRBD1|TRBJ2-1
TGTGCCAGCAGCGTAGGAGGGGGCCCCGGCAATGAGCAGTTCTTC
CASSVGGGPGNEQFF
>TRBV10-3|NA|NA|TRBJ2-7
TGTGCCATCAGTGAGAGCCCCACGGGGCAGCCCCTGGGCGAGCAGTACTTC
CAISESPTGQPLGEQYF
>TRBV29-1|NA|NA|TRBJ1-1
TGCAGCGTTGTGAGGGACACTGAAGCTTTCTTT
CSVVRDTEAFF
>TRBV19|NA|NA|TRBJ1-3
TGTGCCAGTAGATCTGGAAACACCATATATTTT
CASRSGNTIYF
>TRBV6-5|NA|TRBD1|TRBJ1-5
TGTGCCAGCAGCCTGGGACAGGGTAGCAATCAGCCCCAGCATTTT
CASSLGQGSNQPQHF
>TRBV5-8|NA|NA|TRBJ2-5
TGTGCCAGCAGCTTGGGAGAGGGACGGACCCAGTACTTC
CASSLGEGRTQYF
>TRBV30|NA|TRBD2|TRBJ2-5
TGTGCCTGTAAGGTTGCGGGGGGCCGCGAGACCCAGTACTTC
CACKVAGGRETQYF